The sequence of this TCR beta chain was determined in a study of somatic mutations in cytotoxic T cells in rheumatoid arthritis. This CDR3 is built from 14 residues. V was pared by 6 bases and J by 0 bases, with 11 bases between. The V gene's germline CDR1 is SGHNT and CDR2 YENEEA. The data were produced by immunoSEQ multiplex PCR, yet TCRdb's version contains in-frame clones alone and is incomplete. The data show roughly 30,000 clones, 82% seen once. Sequenced: CD8+ T cells sorted from blood. This chain connects TRBV11-3 to TRBJ2-5, with D perhaps matching TRBD1 or TRBD2 (6 bases each). The receptor was derived from an adult with rheumatoid arthritis. This CDR3 is CASRPRGDQETQYF. The CDR3 DNA follows: TGTGCCAGCAGACCTAGGGGGGACCAAGAGACCCAGTACTTC.